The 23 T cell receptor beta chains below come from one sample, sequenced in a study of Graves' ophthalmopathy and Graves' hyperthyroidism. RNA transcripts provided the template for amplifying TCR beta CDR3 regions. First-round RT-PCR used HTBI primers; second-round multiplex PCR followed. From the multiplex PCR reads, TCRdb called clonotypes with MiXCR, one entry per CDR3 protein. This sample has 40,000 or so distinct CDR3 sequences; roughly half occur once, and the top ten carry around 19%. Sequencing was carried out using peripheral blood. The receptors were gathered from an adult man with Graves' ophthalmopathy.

DNA for the CDR3: TGTGCCATCAGTGGGATTTTGAATCAGCCCCAGCATTTT. It codes for CAISGILNQPQHF. V and J are TRBV10-3 and TRBJ1-5; D remains ambiguous. V lost 4 bases, J lost 4 bases, and 8 bases lay in between. The CDR3 spans 13 residues. Germline CDR1 and CDR2: ENHRY and SYGVKD.

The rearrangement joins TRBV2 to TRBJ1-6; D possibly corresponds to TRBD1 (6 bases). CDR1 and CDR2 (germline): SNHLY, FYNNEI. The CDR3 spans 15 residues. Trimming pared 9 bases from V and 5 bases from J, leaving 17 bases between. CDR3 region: CARGTGTKHNSPLHF. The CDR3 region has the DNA TGTGCCAGAGGCACCGGGACAAAACATAATTCACCCCTCCACTTT.

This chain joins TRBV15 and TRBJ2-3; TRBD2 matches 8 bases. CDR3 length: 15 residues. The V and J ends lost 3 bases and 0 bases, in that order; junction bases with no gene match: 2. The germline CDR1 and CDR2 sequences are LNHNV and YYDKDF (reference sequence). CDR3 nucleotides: TGTGCCACCAGCAGCATAGCGGGGAGCACAGATACGCAGTATTTT. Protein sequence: CATSSIAGSTDTQYF.

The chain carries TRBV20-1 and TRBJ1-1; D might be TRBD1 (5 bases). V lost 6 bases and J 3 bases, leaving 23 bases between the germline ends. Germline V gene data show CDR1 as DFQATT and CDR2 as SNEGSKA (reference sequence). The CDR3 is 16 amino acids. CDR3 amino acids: CSAGDMGRALDTEAFF. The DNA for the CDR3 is TGCAGTGCAGGAGATATGGGCAGGGCCCTTGACACTGAAGCTTTCTTT.

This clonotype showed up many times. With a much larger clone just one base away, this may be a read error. The CDR3 DNA follows: TGTGCCAGCAGCCAGGACTACGCCCAAGCGGGCGAGCAGTACTTC. This gives the protein CASSQDYAQAGEQYF. The chain uses TRBV5-4 and TRBJ2-7; a possible D gene is TRBD2 (6 bases). CDR3 length: 15 residues. Per the germline V gene, CDR1 is SGHNT and CDR2 is YYREEE (reference sequence). Trimming took 4 bases from V and 6 from J, leaving 20 bases between them.

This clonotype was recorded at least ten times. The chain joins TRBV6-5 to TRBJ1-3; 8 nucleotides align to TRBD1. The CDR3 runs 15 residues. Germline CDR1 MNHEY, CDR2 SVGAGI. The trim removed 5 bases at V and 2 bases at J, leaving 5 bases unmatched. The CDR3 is CASSLAGGAGNTIYF. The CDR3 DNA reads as TGTGCCAGCAGTCTTGCAGGGGGCGCTGGAAACACCATATATTTT.

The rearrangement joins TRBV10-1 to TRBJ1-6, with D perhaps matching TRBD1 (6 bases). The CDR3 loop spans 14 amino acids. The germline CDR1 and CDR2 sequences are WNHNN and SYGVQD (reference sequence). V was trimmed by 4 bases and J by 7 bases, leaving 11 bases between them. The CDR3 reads CASSATGLNSPLHF. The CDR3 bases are TGCGCCAGCAGTGCAACAGGGTTGAATTCACCCCTCCACTTT.

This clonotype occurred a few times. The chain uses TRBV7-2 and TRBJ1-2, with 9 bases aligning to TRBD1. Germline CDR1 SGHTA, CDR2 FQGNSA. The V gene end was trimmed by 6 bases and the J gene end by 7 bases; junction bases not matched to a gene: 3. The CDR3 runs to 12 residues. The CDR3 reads CASSPDRGGYTF. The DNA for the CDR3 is TGTGCCAGCAGTCCGGACAGGGGTGGCTACACCTTC.

Here the CDR3 DNA reads TGTGCCAGTAGTAAAACGGGACTAGCGGGCAATGAGCAGTTCTTC. Amino acid sequence: CASSKTGLAGNEQFF. The chain carries TRBV19 and TRBJ2-1, with 12 bases aligning to TRBD2. Trimming took 4 bases from V and 6 from J; bases not matched to a gene: 4. The CDR3 length is 15 residues. Looked up from germline, CDR1 is LNHDA and CDR2 is SQIVND (reference sequence).

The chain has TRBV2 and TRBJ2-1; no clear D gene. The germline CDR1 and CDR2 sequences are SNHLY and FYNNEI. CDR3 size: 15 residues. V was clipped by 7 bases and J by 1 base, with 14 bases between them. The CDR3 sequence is CASIPQEQSYNEQFF. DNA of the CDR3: TGTGCCAGCATCCCTCAGGAACAGTCCTACAATGAGCAGTTCTTC. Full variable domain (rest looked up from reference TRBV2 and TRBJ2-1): EPEVTQTPSHQVTQMGQEVILRCVPISNHLYFYWYRQILGQKVEFLVSFYNNEISEKSEIFDDQFSVERPDGSNFTLKIRSTKLEDSAMYFCASIPQEQSYNEQFFGPGTRLTVL.

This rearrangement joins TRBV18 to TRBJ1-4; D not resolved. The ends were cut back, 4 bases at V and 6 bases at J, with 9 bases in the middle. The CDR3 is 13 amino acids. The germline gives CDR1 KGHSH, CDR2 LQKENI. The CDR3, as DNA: TGTGCCAGCTCACGGTCTGGGGATGAAAAACTGTTTTTT. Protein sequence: CASSRSGDEKLFF.

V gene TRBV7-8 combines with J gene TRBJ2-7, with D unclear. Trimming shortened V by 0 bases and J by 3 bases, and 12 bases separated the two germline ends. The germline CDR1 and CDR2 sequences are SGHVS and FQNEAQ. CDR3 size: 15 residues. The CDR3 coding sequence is TGTGCCAGCAGCTTAGCTGTGGATTCCTACTACGAGCAGTACTTC. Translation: CASSLAVDSYYEQYF.

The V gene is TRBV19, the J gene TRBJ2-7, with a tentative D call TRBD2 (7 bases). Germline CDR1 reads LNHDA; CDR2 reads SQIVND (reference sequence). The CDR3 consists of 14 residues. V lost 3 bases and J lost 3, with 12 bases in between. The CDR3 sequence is CASSMKGGNYEQYF. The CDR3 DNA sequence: TGTGCCAGTAGTATGAAGGGGGGGAACTACGAGCAGTACTTC.

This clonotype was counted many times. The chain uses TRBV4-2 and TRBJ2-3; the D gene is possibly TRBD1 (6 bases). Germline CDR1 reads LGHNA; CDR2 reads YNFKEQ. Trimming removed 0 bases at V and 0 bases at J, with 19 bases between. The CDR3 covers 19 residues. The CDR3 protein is CASSQDPTGSGSSTDTQYF. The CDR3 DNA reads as TGTGCCAGCAGCCAAGATCCGACAGGCTCTGGCTCTAGCACAGATACGCAGTATTTT.

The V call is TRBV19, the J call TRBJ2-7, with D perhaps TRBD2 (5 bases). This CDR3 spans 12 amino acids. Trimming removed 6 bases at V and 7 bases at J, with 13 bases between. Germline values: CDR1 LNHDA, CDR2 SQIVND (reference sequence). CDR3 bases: TGTGCCAGTAGAGAGCGCCGGACTGAGCAGTACGTC. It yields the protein CASRERRTEQYV.

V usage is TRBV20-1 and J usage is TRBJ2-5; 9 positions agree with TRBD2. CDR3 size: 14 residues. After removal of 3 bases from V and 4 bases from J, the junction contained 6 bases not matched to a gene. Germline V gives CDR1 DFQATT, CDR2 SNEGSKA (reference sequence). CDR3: CSASSLAGRETQYF. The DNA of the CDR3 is TGCAGTGCTAGTAGCCTAGCGGGGAGAGAGACCCAGTACTTC.

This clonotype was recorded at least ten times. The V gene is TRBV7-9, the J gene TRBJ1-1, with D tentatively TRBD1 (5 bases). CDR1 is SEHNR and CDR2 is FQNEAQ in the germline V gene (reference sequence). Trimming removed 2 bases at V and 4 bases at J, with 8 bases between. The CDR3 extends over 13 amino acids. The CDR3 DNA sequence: TGTGCCAGCAGCTTAAGGGGTGGCACTGAAGCTTTCTTT. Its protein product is CASSLRGGTEAFF.

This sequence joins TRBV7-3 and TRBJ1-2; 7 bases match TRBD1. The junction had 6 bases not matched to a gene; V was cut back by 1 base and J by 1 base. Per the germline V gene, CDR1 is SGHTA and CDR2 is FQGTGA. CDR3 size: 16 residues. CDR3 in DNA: TGTGCCAGCAGCTTAATGACAGGGCGACTTAACTATGGCTACACCTTC. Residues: CASSLMTGRLNYGYTF. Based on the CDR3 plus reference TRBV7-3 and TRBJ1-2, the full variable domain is GAGVSQTPSNKVTEKGKYVELRCDPISGHTALYWYRQSLGQGPEFLIYFQGTGAADDSGLPNDRFFAVRPEGSVSTLKIQRTERGDSAVYLCASSLMTGRLNYGYTFGSGTRLTVV.

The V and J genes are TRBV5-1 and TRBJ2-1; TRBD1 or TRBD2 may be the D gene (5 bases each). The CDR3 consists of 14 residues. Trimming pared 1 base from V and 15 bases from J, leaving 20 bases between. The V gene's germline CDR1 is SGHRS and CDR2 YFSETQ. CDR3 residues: CASSLSGWGNVRFF. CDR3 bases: TGCGCCAGCAGCTTGTCAGGGTGGGGGAATGTGCGGTTCTTC.

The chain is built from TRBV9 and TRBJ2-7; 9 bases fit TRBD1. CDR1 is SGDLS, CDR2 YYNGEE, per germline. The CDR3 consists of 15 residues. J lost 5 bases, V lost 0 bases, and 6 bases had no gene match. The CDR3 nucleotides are TGTGCCAGCAGCGTAGGGGACAGGGTCGGCGACGAGCAGTACTTC. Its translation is CASSVGDRVGDEQYF.

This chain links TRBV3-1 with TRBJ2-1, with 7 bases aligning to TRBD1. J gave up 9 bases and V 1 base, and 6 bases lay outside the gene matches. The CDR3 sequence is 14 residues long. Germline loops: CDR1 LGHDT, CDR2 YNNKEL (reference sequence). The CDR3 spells CASSQGQGRGEQFF. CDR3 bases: TGTGCCAGCAGCCAAGGACAGGGCAGGGGTGAGCAGTTCTTC.

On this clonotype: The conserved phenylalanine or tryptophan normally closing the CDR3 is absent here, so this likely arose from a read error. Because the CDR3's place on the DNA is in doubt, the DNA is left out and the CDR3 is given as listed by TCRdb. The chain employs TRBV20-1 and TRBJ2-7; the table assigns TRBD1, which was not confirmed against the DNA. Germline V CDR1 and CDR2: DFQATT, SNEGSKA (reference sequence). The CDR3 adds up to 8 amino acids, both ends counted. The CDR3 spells CSASQWAS.

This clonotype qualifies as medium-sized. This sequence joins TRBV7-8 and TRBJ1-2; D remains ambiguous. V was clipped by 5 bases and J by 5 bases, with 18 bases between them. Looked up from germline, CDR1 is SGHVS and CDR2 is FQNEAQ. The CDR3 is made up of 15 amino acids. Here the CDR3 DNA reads TGTGCCAGCAGCGGATCAACAGTCCCCGGGTATGGCTACACCTTC. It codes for CASSGSTVPGYGYTF.